These 28 T cell receptor beta chains were sequenced from one sample in a study of long-term antiretroviral therapy in people with HIV. Sequencing used immunoSEQ v3.0 at survey level. Using immunoSEQ multiplex PCR, the repertoire was profiled, and TCRdb retains in-frame clones only, with some absent. The sample consists of approximately 45,000 clones, approximately 86% of them appearing once. The sequencing here drew on unsorted PBMCs, taken 0.1 years before starting antiretroviral therapy. The source is a woman aged 50 to 60 with HIV.

The chain recombines TRBV2 with TRBJ2-2; D not certain. V shed 1 base and J shed 2 bases, with 5 bases lying between them. This CDR3 spans 14 amino acids. Germline CDR1 and CDR2: SNHLY and FYNNEI. CDR3 sequence: CASSEGLNTGELFF. CDR3 in DNA: TGTGCCAGCAGTGAAGGCCTTAACACCGGGGAGCTGTTTTTT.

CDR3 loop: CASSASGTGGPYGYTF. CDR3 bases: TGTGCCAGCAGCGCCTCCGGGACAGGGGGTCCCTATGGCTACACCTTC. The J gene is TRBJ1-2, the V gene TRBV9, with 11 bases identical to TRBD1. The CDR3 loop spans 16 amino acids. Per germline, CDR1 SGDLS and CDR2 YYNGEE. The V and J ends lost 3 bases and 4 bases, in that order; junction bases with no gene match: 8.

V is TRBV7-6 and J is TRBJ1-1; a possible D gene is TRBD1 (6 bases). The germline V and J ends were trimmed by 5 bases and 4 bases, with 14 bases remaining between them. Germline loops: CDR1 SGHVS, CDR2 FNYEAQ. The CDR3 contains 14 residues. The CDR3 DNA reads as TGTGCCAGCAGCCCAGGAGGGGGTGTCACTGAAGCTTTCTTT. It codes for CASSPGGGVTEAFF.

The genes are TRBV29-1 and TRBJ2-3; TRBD1 is a possible D gene (5 bases). Germline CDR1 and CDR2: SQVTM and ANQGSEA. V lost 4 bases, J lost 3 bases, and 8 bases lay in between. The CDR3 extends over 12 amino acids. CDR3 loop: CSVATGTDTQYF. The CDR3, as DNA: TGCAGCGTTGCAACAGGAACAGATACGCAGTATTTT.

The genes are TRBV6-5 and TRBJ1-2; 10 nucleotides align to TRBD1. V dropped 6 bases and J dropped 3; count of bases not matched to a gene: 7. Germline CDR1 MNHEY, CDR2 SVGAGI. This CDR3 region has 15 residues. As DNA, the CDR3 is TGTGCCAGCAGCCTGACAGGGGGCGCGGACTATGGCTACACCTTC. Protein product: CASSLTGGADYGYTF.

The V gene is TRBV10-3, the J gene TRBJ2-3, with 9 bases matching TRBD1. Germline trimming cut 6 bases from V and 0 bases from J; bases unmatched to any gene: 7. This CDR3 comprises 16 residues. Germline V CDR1 and CDR2: ENHRY, SYGVKD. DNA for the CDR3: TGTGCCATCAGCCTTGGGACAGGGATTAGCACAGATACGCAGTATTTT. Residues: CAISLGTGISTDTQYF.

The chain carries TRBV7-9 and TRBJ1-3; D ambiguous. Trimming removed 1 base at V and 2 bases at J, with 3 bases between. This CDR3 has 13 residues. Germline V gene sequence: CDR1 SEHNR, CDR2 FQNEAQ (reference sequence). CDR3 amino acids: CASSLGAGNTIYF. Written as DNA, the CDR3 is TGTGCCAGCAGCTTAGGTGCTGGAAACACCATATATTTT.

The chain uses TRBV19 and TRBJ2-3; 9 nucleotides match TRBD1. Trimming removed 5 bases from V and 2 bases from J; junction bases left unmatched: 8. The germline CDR1 and CDR2 sequences are LNHDA and SQIVND (reference sequence). This CDR3 region has 16 residues. The CDR3 region is CASSPRTGVITDTQYF. CDR3 nucleotides: TGTGCCAGTAGTCCGAGGACAGGGGTGATCACAGATACGCAGTATTTT. Full variable domain (missing parts from reference TRBV19 and TRBJ2-3): DGGITQSPKYLFRKEGQNVTLSCEQNLNHDAMYWYRQDPGQGLRLIYYSQIVNDFQKGDIAEGYSVSREKKESFPLTVTSAQKNPTAFYLCASSPRTGVITDTQYFGPGTRLTVL.

The chain uses TRBV2 and TRBJ2-2; D unclear. CDR3 length: 13 amino acids. The germline gives CDR1 SNHLY, CDR2 FYNNEI. Between the trimmed V and J ends, which lost 7 bases and 7 bases, there was a span of 13 bases. CDR3 sequence: CASTSSGSGELFF. The CDR3 DNA reads TGTGCCAGCACTTCCTCTGGTAGCGGGGAGCTGTTTTTT. Looking up the rest from reference TRBV2 and TRBJ2-2 gives the full variable domain: EPEVTQTPSHQVTQMGQEVILRCVPISNHLYFYWYRQILGQKVEFLVSFYNNEISEKSEIFDDQFSVERPDGSNFTLKIRSTKLEDSAMYFCASTSSGSGELFFGEGSRLTVL.

V usage is TRBV19 and J usage is TRBJ2-2, with D possibly matching TRBD1 (5 bases). The V and J ends lost 6 bases and 4 bases respectively, with 9 bases between them. Germline assignment: CDR1 LNHDA and CDR2 SQIVND (reference sequence). The CDR3 length is 13 residues. The CDR3 reads CASRGRGTGELFF. CDR3 DNA: TGTGCCAGTAGGGGGCGCGGCACCGGGGAGCTGTTTTTT.

The CDR3 protein is CASSVSPSVTTQYF. Written as DNA, the CDR3 is TGTGCCAGCAGCGTATCCCCTAGCGTGACAACGCAGTATTTT. The rearrangement uses TRBV9 and TRBJ2-3; D might be TRBD2 (6 bases). The CDR3 is made up of 14 amino acids. Trimming took off 1 base at V and 9 bases at J, with 15 bases between the two ends. Germline CDR1 reads SGDLS; CDR2 reads YYNGEE. The variable domain in full, completed from reference TRBV9 and TRBJ2-3, reads DSGVTQTPKHLITATGQRVTLRCSPRSGDLSVYWYQQSLDQGLQFLIQYYNGEERAKGNILERFSAQQFPDLHSELNLSSLELGDSALYFCASSVSPSVTTQYFGPGTRLTVL.

This sequence joins TRBV30 and TRBJ1-2; no firm D call. The CDR3 runs to 11 residues. Germline V CDR1 and CDR2: GTSNPN, SVGIG (reference sequence). Trimming removed 3 bases from V and 7 bases from J, with 9 bases in between. CDR3 residues: CAWSLTGGYTF. The CDR3 DNA reads as TGTGCCTGGAGCTTGACCGGTGGCTACACCTTC.

The count of this clone is one. This chain links TRBV15 with TRBJ1-6; 8 nucleotides align to TRBD1. Germline V gene sequence: CDR1 LNHNV, CDR2 YYDKDF (reference sequence). The V and J ends lost 3 bases and 10 bases, in that order; junction bases with no gene match: 8. This CDR3 region has 15 residues. The CDR3 bases are TGTGCCACCAGCAGGGCGGCAGGGGGCAGGTCACCCCTCCACTTT. It is translated as CATSRAAGGRSPLHF.

The chain joins TRBV19 to TRBJ1-6; D is ambiguous. Per the germline V gene, CDR1 is LNHDA and CDR2 is SQIVND (reference sequence). The CDR3 runs 12 residues. Trimming stripped 5 bases from V and 7 bases from J, with 6 bases between. CDR3 DNA: TGTGCCAGTAGTGTCCTGAATTCACCCCTCCACTTT. Protein product: CASSVLNSPLHF.

The chain links TRBV4-1 to TRBJ2-1, with D tentatively TRBD2 (6 bases). The germline V and J ends were trimmed by 3 bases and 7 bases, with 22 bases remaining between them. The CDR3 consists of 17 residues. The germline gives CDR1 MGHRA, CDR2 YSYEKL. Here the CDR3 reads CASSQAAAGQSSNEQFF. The CDR3 DNA follows: TGCGCCAGCAGCCAGGCGGCCGCGGGGCAATCGAGTAATGAGCAGTTCTTC.

CDR3 sequence reads: CASSQEGGIPYEQYF. The CDR3, as DNA: TGCGCCAGCAGCCAAGAAGGGGGAATTCCCTACGAGCAGTACTTC. The V gene is TRBV4-3, the J gene TRBJ2-7; perhaps TRBD1 as D (6 bases). V gave up 0 bases and J gave up 2 bases, with 11 bases separating them. The germline gives CDR1 LGHNA, CDR2 YSLEER. This CDR3 region has 15 residues.

The V gene is TRBV9, the J gene TRBJ2-7, with a possible D match to TRBD1 (6 bases). Germline-derived CDR1 and CDR2 are SGDLS and YYNGEE. The CDR3 contains 14 residues. V was cut by 4 bases and J by 0 bases, with 11 bases left in between. CDR3 amino acids: CASSPRQDSYEQYF. The CDR3 bases are TGTGCCAGCAGCCCACGACAGGACTCCTACGAGCAGTACTTC.

The chain uses TRBV5-6 and TRBJ1-1; 9 bases agree with TRBD1. The V and J ends lost 0 bases and 0 bases, in that order; junction bases with no gene match: 9. CDR3 size: 18 residues. Germline V gene sequence: CDR1 SGHDT, CDR2 YYEEEE. CDR3 coding DNA: TGTGCCAGCAGCTTGGAGGTGGGACAGGGTATGATGAACACTGAAGCTTTCTTT. It codes for CASSLEVGQGMMNTEAFF.

This chain links TRBV10-3 with TRBJ2-6, with 11 positions matching TRBD1. The junction had 8 bases not matched to a gene; V was cut back by 4 bases and J by 3 bases. The germline V gene has CDR1 ENHRY and CDR2 SYGVKD. The CDR3 has 18 amino acids. The CDR3 is CAISATGQGAGGANVLTF. In DNA, the CDR3 is TGTGCCATCAGTGCCACCGGACAGGGGGCGGGTGGGGCCAACGTCCTGACTTTC.

This chain joins TRBV5-4 and TRBJ2-5; 10 bases are a match to TRBD2. The trim removed 4 bases at V and 5 bases at J, leaving 8 bases unmatched. Germline V CDR1 and CDR2: SGHNT, YYREEE (reference sequence). CDR3 length: 15 amino acids. The CDR3 reads CASSPSGGALETQYF. CDR3 DNA sequence: TGTGCCAGCAGCCCCAGCGGGGGGGCTTTGGAGACCCAGTACTTC. The variable domain in full, with the rest retrieved from reference TRBV5-4 and TRBJ2-5, is ETGVTQSPTHLIKTRGQQVTLRCSSQSGHNTVSWYQQALGQGPQFIFQYYREEENGRGNFPPRFSGLQFPNYSSELNVNALELDDSALYLCASSPSGGALETQYFGPGTRLLVL.

CDR3 loop: CASSIDRGNQPQHF. CDR3 DNA: TGTGCCAGTAGTATAGACAGGGGCAATCAGCCCCAGCATTTT. The rearrangement links TRBV19 to TRBJ1-5, with TRBD1 as a possible D gene (5 bases). The CDR3 consists of 14 residues. Trimming took off 0 bases at V and 2 bases at J, with 5 bases between the two ends. CDR1 is LNHDA, CDR2 SQIVND, per germline (reference sequence).

The chain employs TRBV6-4 and TRBJ1-2, with 8 bases fitting TRBD1. The J segment lost 4 bases and the V segment lost 5 bases, leaving 9 bases of the junction unmatched. The germline gives CDR1 MRHNA, CDR2 SNTAGT. This CDR3 spans 15 amino acids. DNA for the CDR3: TGTGCCAGCAGTCAGACAGGGGAAGGTAGCTATGGCTACACCTTC. Translation gives CASSQTGEGSYGYTF.

The chain is built from TRBV5-1 and TRBJ1-1; D remains ambiguous. Germline CDR1 SGHRS, CDR2 YFSETQ. The CDR3 runs 13 residues. Trimming cost V 0 bases and J 4 bases, with 7 bases left between them. The CDR3: CASSLVLGTEAFF. The CDR3 region has the DNA TGCGCCAGCAGCTTGGTGCTGGGCACTGAAGCTTTCTTT.

This clone was seen once. CDR3 nucleotide sequence: TGTGCCAGCAGCTTGGCCTCCTACGAGCAGTACTTC. It translates to CASSLASYEQYF. V and J are TRBV5-8 and TRBJ2-7; D is ambiguous. From germline, CDR1 is SGHTS and CDR2 YDEGEE. The V end lost 0 bases, the J end lost 0 bases, and 1 base lay between the germline ends. The CDR3 totals 12 residues. Full variable domain (remainder filled in from reference TRBV5-8 and TRBJ2-7): EAGVTQSPTHLIKTRGQQATLRCSPISGHTSVYWYQQALGLGLQFLLWYDEGEERNRGNFPPRFSGRQFPNYSSELNVNALELEDSALYLCASSLASYEQYFGPGTRLTVT.

This clone has only one observation. This chain joins TRBV2 and TRBJ1-1; 8 nucleotides align to TRBD1. V shed 5 bases, J shed 4 bases, and the junction held 3 bases outside the gene matches. Germline V gene lookup returns CDR1 SNHLY and CDR2 FYNNEI. The length of the CDR3 is 13 residues. The CDR3 DNA follows: TGTGCCAGCAGTTGGGACAGGTCCACTGAAGCTTTCTTT. Protein product: CASSWDRSTEAFF.

The sample holds a few counts of this clone. The rearrangement joins TRBV19 to TRBJ1-6; tentative D call: TRBD1 (6 bases). Per germline, CDR1 LNHDA and CDR2 SQIVND (reference sequence). This CDR3 has 15 residues. Trimming removed 4 bases from V and 10 bases from J, with 17 bases in between. CDR3 bases: TGTGCCAGTAGTACTACAGGGACGGGAGGATCACCCCTCCACTTT. Its protein is CASSTTGTGGSPLHF.

This clone was found once. The chain uses TRBV5-3 and TRBJ1-1; 10 bases match TRBD1. Being an ORF, TRBV5-3 has a function that is uncertain. Trimming at V came to 5 bases and at J to 4 bases, leaving 17 bases not matched to a gene. The CDR3 consists of 18 residues. For the CDR3, the DNA is TGTGCCAGAAGTCTTCCGGGACAGGGGTTTGGAACCCCCACTGAAGCTTTCTTT. Translated, it gives CARSLPGQGFGTPTEAFF.

V is TRBV11-1 and J is TRBJ2-3; the match to TRBD2 covers 12 bases. Trimming cost V 1 base and J 1 base; bases outside gene matches: 9. Germline CDR1 reads SGHAT; CDR2 reads FQDESV (reference sequence). This CDR3 contains 19 residues. The CDR3 DNA follows: TGTGCCAGCAGCTTAGTTACCCTAGCGGGGGGGCCACGCACAGATACGCAGTATTTT. It translates to CASSLVTLAGGPRTDTQYF.